This passage covers 27 T cell receptor beta chains from one sample sequenced in a study of blood T cells in healthy people across ages. With a J-beta primer mix and a sample-barcoded 5' primer, a second PCR ran 7 to 11 cycles. TCRdb reprocessed the 5' RACE reads with MiXCR, giving one entry per CDR3 protein. The table has roughly 1.4 million distinct CDR3 sequences, roughly 60% seen once; the top ten hold over 5%. The source material was blood. The receptor source for this set is a man between 18 and 35 years old in good health.

The V and J genes are TRBV7-2 and TRBJ2-5; 10 positions match TRBD2. CDR1 and CDR2 from the germline V gene are SGHTA and FQGNSA. The CDR3 extends over 15 amino acids. Losses at the gene ends were 5 bases for V and 5 bases for J; bases not matched to a gene: 8. This CDR3 reads CASSHRASGSETQYF. The DNA for the CDR3 is TGTGCCAGCAGCCACAGGGCTAGCGGGAGTGAGACCCAGTACTTC.

V is TRBV4-3 and J is TRBJ1-2; 9 nucleotides match TRBD1. Germline trimming cut 2 bases from V and 6 bases from J; bases unmatched to any gene: 7. The CDR3 has 15 residues. CDR1 is LGHNA and CDR2 is YSLEER in the germline V gene. CDR3 nucleotide sequence: TGCGCCAGCAGCCAACCGACAGGGGGGTTTGATGGCTACACCTTC. Encoded protein: CASSQPTGGFDGYTF.

For the CDR3, the DNA is TGTGCCAGCAGCGATACAGGGGCGGAGGTTAACTATGGCTACACCTTC. This codes for CASSDTGAEVNYGYTF. The chain is built from TRBV7-9 and TRBJ1-2, with TRBD1 identical over 7 bases. The CDR3 sequence is 16 residues long. Germline loops: CDR1 SEHNR, CDR2 FQNEAQ (reference sequence). V lost 5 bases and J lost 1; bases outside the gene matches: 10. Variable domain in full (rest from reference TRBV7-9 and TRBJ1-2): DTGVSQNPRHKITKRGQNVTFRCDPISEHNRLYWYRQTLGQGPEFLTYFQNEAQLEKSRLLSDRFSAERPKGSFSTLEIQRTEQGDSAMYLCASSDTGAEVNYGYTFGSGTRLTVV.

The chain employs TRBV10-2 and TRBJ2-3; TRBD2 might be the D (5 bases). Trimming took off 6 bases at V and 1 base at J, with 14 bases between the two ends. The germline CDR1 and CDR2 sequences are WSHSY and SAAADI. The CDR3 covers 15 residues. The CDR3: CASSLYFGGTDTQYF. DNA for the CDR3: TGCGCCAGCAGCCTATACTTCGGGGGCACAGATACGCAGTATTTT.

This chain links TRBV29-1 with TRBJ2-5, with 13 bases aligning to TRBD2. This CDR3 has 19 residues. Unmatched junction bases numbered 17, after V lost 3 bases and J lost 4 bases. The germline gives CDR1 SQVTM, CDR2 ANQGSEA. DNA of the CDR3: TGCAGCGTTGAGCCTATAGATGGACTAGCGGGAGATATTGGAGAGACCCAGTACTTC. This codes for CSVEPIDGLAGDIGETQYF.

The V and J genes are TRBV27 and TRBJ2-3; tentative D call: TRBD2 (6 bases). The V gene lost 0 bases and the J gene lost 1 base, with 14 bases spanning the gap. CDR3 size: 17 residues. Germline-derived CDR1 and CDR2 are MNHEY and SMNVEV (reference sequence). The CDR3 bases are TGTGCCAGCAGTTTATCTCACGGGGGTTTGGGCACAGATACGCAGTATTTT. It encodes CASSLSHGGLGTDTQYF.

This clonotype was detected a few times. The chain combines TRBV29-1 with TRBJ2-7, with D possibly matching TRBD2 (6 bases). CDR1 is SQVTM and CDR2 is ANQGSEA in the germline V gene. The CDR3 loop spans 13 amino acids. V lost 4 bases, J lost 7 bases, and 17 bases lay in between. The CDR3 coding sequence is TGCAGCGTTGGAGGAGGGACTGTGAGGGAGCAGTACTTC. Translating it yields CSVGGGTVREQYF.

CDR3 DNA: TGTGCCTGGAGTGTACCCCCACCTGGACAGGGGAAGGATGAGCAGTTCTTC. Protein sequence: CAWSVPPPGQGKDEQFF. The chain has TRBV30 and TRBJ2-1; 9 positions agree with TRBD1. The germline gives CDR1 GTSNPN, CDR2 SVGIG (reference sequence). Trimming cost V 0 bases and J 8 bases; bases outside gene matches: 14. The CDR3 has 17 residues.

In its sample, this clonotype was seen a few times. The chain uses TRBV29-1 and TRBJ2-7, with 7 nucleotides matching TRBD1. Germline V gives CDR1 SQVTM, CDR2 ANQGSEA. V lost 0 bases and J lost 2; bases outside the gene matches: 4. The CDR3 length is 14 residues. This CDR3 reads CSVEEMTGTYEQYF. CDR3 nucleotides: TGCAGCGTTGAAGAAATGACAGGGACCTACGAGCAGTACTTC.

This clonotype has a handful of counts. The rearrangement joins TRBV3-1 to TRBJ1-6; maybe TRBD1 (5 bases). CDR1 is LGHDT, CDR2 YNNKEL, per germline (reference sequence). CDR3 length equals 16 residues. V was trimmed by 1 base and J by 7 bases, leaving 14 bases between them. CDR3 sequence: CASSQVDAGSNSPLHF. CDR3 nucleotide sequence: TGTGCCAGCAGCCAAGTGGATGCAGGGAGCAATTCACCCCTCCACTTT.

CDR3 in amino acids: CASSLTTPGTGVNTEAFF. The CDR3 DNA follows: TGCGCCAGCAGCCTCACCACCCCAGGGACAGGGGTGAACACTGAAGCTTTCTTT. The chain carries TRBV4-1 and TRBJ1-1; 10 bases are shared with TRBD1. The CDR3 covers 18 residues. The germline V gene has CDR1 MGHRA and CDR2 YSYEKL. After removal of 4 bases from V and 0 bases from J, the junction contained 11 bases not matched to a gene.

This chain joins TRBV15 and TRBJ1-1; D uncertain. Germline V gene sequence: CDR1 LNHNV, CDR2 YYDKDF (reference sequence). The CDR3 totals 14 residues. The ends were cut back, 5 bases at V and 8 bases at J, with 18 bases in the middle. In DNA, the CDR3 is TGTGCCACCAGCCGGACGCTGGTCGGGGAAGAAGCTTTCTTT. Translation: CATSRTLVGEEAFF.

The CDR3 nucleotides are TGTGCCAGCAGCCAAAAAAGGAAGGAGACCCAGTACTTC. Translated: CASSQKRKETQYF. The V gene is TRBV14, the J gene TRBJ2-5, with D unclear. V lost 2 bases and J lost 5, with 9 bases in between. The germline gives CDR1 SGHDN, CDR2 FVKESK. CDR3 size: 13 residues.

The chain recombines TRBV20-1 with TRBJ1-2, with D uncertain. The germline V gene has CDR1 DFQATT and CDR2 SNEGSKA (reference sequence). This CDR3 is 11 amino acids long. The CDR3 sequence: CGEREDYGYTF. The CDR3 nucleotides read TGCGGAGAGAGGGAAGACTATGGCTACACCTTC.

J is TRBJ1-1 and V is TRBV28; D unclear. V was clipped by 11 bases and J by 0 bases, with 16 bases between them. CDR1 and CDR2 (germline): MDHEN, SYDVKM. This CDR3 contains 14 residues. The CDR3 nucleotides are TGTGCCGGTAGATCTGGCAGTTTGAACACTGAAGCTTTCTTT. Protein: CAGRSGSLNTEAFF.

The genes are TRBV5-1 and TRBJ1-2; the D is unclear. This CDR3 spans 12 amino acids. V was trimmed by 4 bases and J by 8 bases, leaving 12 bases between them. Germline V lookup: CDR1 SGHRS, CDR2 YFSETQ. Here the CDR3 DNA reads TGCGCCAGCAGCCCCCCATCGGGGGGCTACACCTTC. Protein sequence: CASSPPSGGYTF.

This clonotype was found a few times. This chain uses TRBV29-1 with TRBJ1-1; the match to TRBD1 covers 9 bases. The CDR3 is 14 residues long. CDR1 is SQVTM, CDR2 ANQGSEA, per germline. The junction had 7 bases not matched to a gene; V was cut back by 7 bases and J by 1 base. DNA of the CDR3: TGCAGCGCCCGACCGGGACAGGGGAACACTGAAGCTTTCTTT. It encodes CSARPGQGNTEAFF.

There are a few counts of this clonotype. The rearrangement uses TRBV20-1 and TRBJ2-7; 10 positions agree with TRBD1. The length of the CDR3 is 14 residues. Germline CDR1 is DFQATT and CDR2 is SNEGSKA (reference sequence). Losses at the gene ends were 4 bases for V and 5 bases for J; bases not matched to a gene: 8. In DNA, the CDR3 is TGCAGTGCTAACCGGGACAGGGGCATCAACGAGCAGTACTTC. This encodes CSANRDRGINEQYF.

The chain has TRBV6-7 and TRBJ2-2, with D perhaps being TRBD1 or TRBD2 (5 bases each). TRBV6-7 falls under the ORF class, with uncertain function. The CDR3 is made up of 16 amino acids. Trimming removed 3 bases from V and 1 base from J, with 12 bases in between. The CDR3 DNA sequence: TGTGCCAGCAGTTATGGGACCCCCTTGAACACCGGGGAGCTGTTTTTT. Its translation: CASSYGTPLNTGELFF.

The chain couples TRBV7-8 to TRBJ2-3; 11 positions agree with TRBD2. CDR3 length: 16 residues. The V and J ends lost 4 bases and 7 bases, in that order; junction bases with no gene match: 10. Germline V lookup: CDR1 SGHVS, CDR2 FQNEAQ. CDR3 sequence: CASSSLAGGVSNTQYF. The DNA of the CDR3 is TGTGCCAGCAGCTCATTAGCGGGGGGGGTATCAAATACGCAGTATTTT.

The chain employs TRBV6-5 and TRBJ2-1, with 9 bases matching TRBD1. With 6 bases clipped from V and 3 bases from J, the junction kept 6 bases outside the gene matches. This CDR3 region has 15 residues. Germline CDR1 reads MNHEY; CDR2 reads SVGAGI. Here the CDR3 reads CASRTGTGSYNEQFF. CDR3 nucleotides: TGTGCCAGCAGAACCGGGACAGGGAGCTACAATGAGCAGTTCTTC.

The CDR3 protein is CASSLSGTSGEQFF. The CDR3 DNA follows: TGTGCCAGCAGTCTCTCCGGGACTAGCGGTGAGCAGTTCTTC. The chain employs TRBV6-5 and TRBJ2-1, with 11 bases identical to TRBD2. CDR1 is MNHEY and CDR2 is SVGAGI in the germline V gene. CDR3 length equals 14 residues. With V trimmed by 5 bases and J by 9 bases, 6 bases remained unmatched.

This sequence joins TRBV25-1 and TRBJ2-3, with 9 bases matching TRBD1. The V gene end was trimmed by 4 bases and the J gene end by 4 bases; junction bases not matched to a gene: 3. The CDR3 loop spans 14 amino acids. Germline V gene data show CDR1 as MGHDK and CDR2 as SYGVNS. The CDR3 nucleotides are TGTGCCAGCAGTGGGGACAGGGTACCAGATACGCAGTATTTT. This translates into CASSGDRVPDTQYF.

In its sample, this clonotype was seen a few times. This sequence joins TRBV10-3 and TRBJ2-1; 12 bases are shared with TRBD2. Germline CDR1 is ENHRY and CDR2 is SYGVKD. The junction had 1 base not matched to a gene; V was cut back by 7 bases and J by 6 bases. The CDR3 is 13 residues long. CDR3 sequence (DNA): TGTGCCATCAAGGGACTAGCGGGCAATGAGCAGTTCTTC. Translation gives CAIKGLAGNEQFF.

This clonotype came up a few times. The V and J genes are TRBV7-7 and TRBJ2-5; TRBD2 might be the D (6 bases). This CDR3 is 15 amino acids long. V lost 5 bases and J lost 5, with 18 bases in between. The germline gives CDR1 SSHAT, CDR2 FNYEAQ (reference sequence). CDR3 sequence: CASSRGLPDAETQYF. The CDR3 DNA reads TGTGCCAGCAGCCGGGGACTGCCCGACGCGGAGACCCAGTACTTC.

The J gene is TRBJ2-2, the V gene TRBV24-1; 9 bases line up with TRBD1. This CDR3 is 14 amino acids long. V gave up 12 bases and J gave up 3 bases; unmatched junction bases: 7. Germline values: CDR1 KGHDR, CDR2 SFDVKD. In DNA form, the CDR3 reads TGTGCCTCACAGGGGGCATTGGACACCGGGGAGCTGTTTTTT. Residues: CASQGALDTGELFF.

This chain connects TRBV5-1 to TRBJ2-5; D might be TRBD2 (6 bases). Matching the DNA end better, TRBJ2-7 makes the J call doubtful. CDR1 SGHRS and CDR2 YFSETQ come from the germline V gene. This CDR3 is 14 amino acids long. The CDR3 DNA reads as TGCGCCAGCAGCGCCCCGGGACTTTTCTACGAGCAGTACTTC. It is translated as CASSAPGLFYEQYF.